A single sample is the source of the 15 T cell receptor beta chains below, sequenced in a study of blood T cell repertoires in COVID-19. Data came from immunoSEQ multiplex PCR; TCRdb stores just in-frame clones and leaves some out. Of about 33,000 clones listed, 78% are singletons. Material: peripheral blood. Source of these receptors: a man at least 80 years old with acute or convalescent COVID-19.

The chain joins TRBV4-2 to TRBJ2-3; 10 bases fit TRBD2. V shed 2 bases and J 4 bases; nucleotides not matched to a gene: 15. CDR1 and CDR2 from the germline V gene are LGHNA and YNFKEQ. The CDR3 consists of 19 residues. The CDR3 DNA is TGTGCCAGCAGCCAAAGAAGCGGGGGGGTCGACTCTATAGCAGATACGCAGTATTTT. This codes for CASSQRSGGVDSIADTQYF.

The chain employs TRBV15 and TRBJ2-3, with D unclear. This CDR3 has 13 residues. Trimming left V 1 base short and J 3 bases short, with 5 bases between. Germline loops: CDR1 LNHNV, CDR2 YYDKDF (reference sequence). Written as DNA, the CDR3 is TGTGCCACCAGCAGAGCGAGTACAGATACGCAGTATTTT. This sequence encodes CATSRASTDTQYF.

The genes are TRBV18 and TRBJ2-7; 7 nucleotides line up with TRBD1. The CDR3 consists of 15 residues. V lost 4 bases to trimming and J lost 2 bases; unmatched junction nucleotides: 8. Germline-derived CDR1 and CDR2 are KGHSH and LQKENI. The CDR3 protein is CASSQTRDRAYEQYF. CDR3 bases: TGTGCCAGCTCACAGACTCGGGACAGAGCCTACGAGCAGTACTTC.

The chain links TRBV6-5 to TRBJ1-3; D is uncertain. The CDR3 extends over 15 amino acids. Trimming removed 6 bases at V and 3 bases at J, with 15 bases between. Per the germline V gene, CDR1 is MNHEY and CDR2 is SVGAGI. The CDR3 here is CASSPLQAVGNTIYF. CDR3 nucleotide sequence: TGTGCCAGCAGCCCACTTCAGGCTGTTGGAAACACCATATATTTT.

The chain couples TRBV29-1 to TRBJ2-5; 9 bases line up with TRBD1. The CDR3 loop spans 12 amino acids. Germline CDR1 and CDR2: SQVTM and ANQGSEA. Trimming took 7 bases from V and 5 from J; bases not matched to a gene: 5. In DNA form, the CDR3 reads TGCAGCGCAGGACAGGGGAGGGAGACCCAGTACTTC. Encoded protein: CSAGQGRETQYF.

The chain couples TRBV11-1 to TRBJ2-7, with D maybe TRBD1 (7 bases). With 3 bases removed from V and 3 bases from J, the gap between germline ends came to 15 bases. There are 15 residues in the CDR3. Germline loops: CDR1 SGHAT, CDR2 FQDESV (reference sequence). This CDR3 reads CASSFGRGARYEQYF. The CDR3 nucleotides are TGTGCCAGCAGCTTCGGCAGGGGGGCCCGCTACGAGCAGTACTTC.

This clone turned up a few times. This rearrangement joins TRBV23-1 to TRBJ2-7; D may be TRBD1 (5 bases). TRBV23-1 is an ORF for which the function is uncertain. Between the trimmed V and J ends, which lost 10 bases and 0 bases, there was a span of 10 bases. This CDR3 contains 12 residues. The CDR3 DNA reads as TGCGCCACACACAGGAGCTCCTACGAGCAGTACTTC. The encoded protein is CATHRSSYEQYF.

The chain recombines TRBV10-3 with TRBJ1-6; tentatively, D is TRBD1 (6 bases). CDR1 is ENHRY and CDR2 is SYGVKD in the germline V gene. This CDR3 region has 16 residues. Trimming removed 2 bases at V and 9 bases at J, with 17 bases between. The CDR3 nucleotides are TGTGCCATCAGTGAGGCAACGGGACATGAAATTTCACCCCTCCACTTT. Protein product: CAISEATGHEISPLHF.

The rearrangement uses TRBV5-1 and TRBJ1-1; 7 nucleotides agree with TRBD1. The trim removed 4 bases at V and 6 bases at J, leaving 9 bases unmatched. Per germline, CDR1 SGHRS and CDR2 YFSETQ. This CDR3 has 14 residues. CDR3 nucleotides: TGCGCCAGCAGCCCCGGACAGGCCAGGGCTGAAGCTTTCTTT. Its translation is CASSPGQARAEAFF.

The chain employs TRBV5-1 and TRBJ2-3; 13 nucleotides line up with TRBD2. V lost 4 bases to trimming and J lost 5 bases; unmatched junction nucleotides: 10. The CDR3 loop spans 17 amino acids. The germline gives CDR1 SGHRS, CDR2 YFSETQ. CDR3 loop: CASSPGTSGDVLDTQYF. The DNA of the CDR3 is TGCGCCAGCAGCCCGGGGACTAGCGGGGACGTCTTAGATACGCAGTATTTT. Drawing the rest from reference TRBV5-1 and TRBJ2-3, the complete variable domain is KAGVTQTPRYLIKTRGQQVTLSCSPISGHRSVSWYQQTPGQGLQFLFEYFSETQRNKGNFPGRFSGRQFSNSRSEMNVSTLELGDSALYLCASSPGTSGDVLDTQYFGPGTRLTVL.

The J gene is TRBJ1-1, the V gene TRBV19, with D possibly matching TRBD1 (5 bases). CDR1 and CDR2 (germline): LNHDA, SQIVND (reference sequence). The CDR3 sequence is 13 residues long. Trimming shortened V by 10 bases and J by 0 bases, and 12 bases separated the two germline ends. The CDR3 protein is CATHRQLNTEAFF. The CDR3 DNA is TGTGCCACCCACCGACAGCTGAACACTGAAGCTTTCTTT.

The rearrangement uses TRBV6-5 and TRBJ2-7; 7 bases map to TRBD1. This CDR3 comprises 13 residues. Germline CDR1 and CDR2: MNHEY and SVGAGI. V lost 6 bases and J lost 5; bases outside the gene matches: 7. This chain's CDR3 is CASSRQGRHEQYF. CDR3 DNA: TGTGCCAGCAGCCGACAGGGCAGGCACGAGCAGTACTTC.

The rearrangement uses TRBV5-1 and TRBJ2-7; the match to TRBD2 covers 11 bases. The CDR3 has 15 residues. Germline lookup yields CDR1 SGHRS and CDR2 YFSETQ. V gave up 1 base and J gave up 7 bases; unmatched junction bases: 7. CDR3 sequence (DNA): TGCGCCAGCAGCTTGACAGGGACTAGCGGCTCGGAGCAGTACTTC. The encoded protein is CASSLTGTSGSEQYF. Variable domain in full (rest from reference TRBV5-1 and TRBJ2-7): KAGVTQTPRYLIKTRGQQVTLSCSPISGHRSVSWYQQTPGQGLQFLFEYFSETQRNKGNFPGRFSGRQFSNSRSEMNVSTLELGDSALYLCASSLTGTSGSEQYFGPGTRLTVT.

The chain uses TRBV6-4 and TRBJ1-1; 7 nucleotides line up with TRBD1. V dropped 5 bases and J dropped 1; count of bases not matched to a gene: 7. CDR1 and CDR2 (germline): MRHNA, SNTAGT. This CDR3 is built from 15 residues. CDR3 DNA sequence: TGTGCCAGCAGTAGATCAGGGGGTGAGAACACTGAAGCTTTCTTT. Protein product: CASSRSGGENTEAFF.

The chain has TRBV6-2 or TRBV6-3 and TRBJ2-7; tentatively, D is TRBD1 (6 bases). V lost 8 bases to trimming and J lost 0 bases, with 26 bases between them. This CDR3 has 18 amino acids. CDR1 and CDR2 from the germline V gene are MNHEY and SVGEGT. Here the CDR3 DNA reads TGTGCCAGCGGTTTTGCTTATCGGGACATTTTGAGCTCCTACGAGCAGTACTTC. Amino acids: CASGFAYRDILSSYEQYF.